Listed below are T cell receptor beta chains from one sample, sequenced in a study of cytomegalovirus exposure and HLA in healthy donors. TCRdb's copy holds only in-frame clones and misses some; the assay was immunoSEQ multiplex PCR. This listing includes 40,000 or so clones. Specimen: PBMCs. Receptor source: a male donor in good health and CMV-seronegative. Each CDR3 is given with its conserved first and last residue. A D gene is named only where the DNA matches it firmly. Not every row has a clone size; where given, it reads once, few, many or a size class.

V gene	J gene	clone size	D gene	CDR3 protein	CDR3 DNA
TRBV18	TRBJ2-3	-	TRBD1	CASSPPGRGLTDTQYF	TGTGCCAGCTCACCACCGGGCAGGGGGCTAACAGATACGCAGTATTTT
TRBV7-2	TRBJ2-3	-	-	CASSLDFRAGFTDTQYF	TGTGCCAGCAGCTTAGACTTCCGGGCGGGATTCACAGATACGCAGTATTTT
TRBV11-3	TRBJ1-1	-	TRBD1	CASSPDREGEAFF	TGTGCCAGCAGCCCAGACAGGGAAGGTGAAGCTTTCTTT
TRBV9	TRBJ1-5	-	-	CASSGGEGVYQPQHF	TGTGCCAGCAGCGGAGGGGAGGGGGTCTATCAGCCCCAGCATTTT
TRBV5-8	TRBJ2-7	-	TRBD2	CASSWTSGISYEQYF	TGTGCCAGCAGCTGGACTAGCGGGATCTCCTACGAGCAGTACTTC
TRBV7-9	TRBJ1-3	medium-sized	TRBD1	CASSGTGGGNTIYF	TGTGCCAGCAGCGGGACAGGAGGCGGAAACACCATATATTTT
TRBV7-7	TRBJ2-2	-	TRBD2	CASSLYPGRASTGELFF	TGTGCTAGCAGCTTATATCCGGGGAGGGCGAGCACCGGGGAGCTGTTTTTT
TRBV11-2	TRBJ2-3	-	-	CASSSWTLGTDTQYF	TGTGCCAGCAGCTCGTGGACTTTGGGTACAGATACGCAGTATTTT
TRBV6-1	TRBJ2-3	-	TRBD2	CASSSGTSGSYTQYF	TGTGCCAGCAGTTCCGGGACTAGCGGGAGTTATACGCAGTATTTT
TRBV2	TRBJ2-7	-	TRBD2	CASRAGGLDEQYF	TGTGCCAGCAGAGCGGGAGGTTTGGACGAGCAGTACTTC
TRBV5-1	TRBJ1-1	-	TRBD1	CASSPEKTGLTEAFF	TGCGCCAGCAGCCCTGAGAAGACAGGGCTCACTGAAGCTTTCTTT
TRBV28	TRBJ2-7	-	TRBD2	CATSPGGGHSYEQYF	TGTGCCACCTCACCGGGGGGGGGACATTCCTACGAGCAGTACTTC
TRBV29-1	TRBJ1-1	-	-	CSGGGQNTEAFF	TGCAGCGGGGGGGGACAGAACACTGAAGCTTTCTTT
TRBV5-4	TRBJ1-1	-	-	CASSSGQTTTEAFF	TGTGCCAGCAGCTCCGGACAGACAACAACTGAAGCTTTCTTT
TRBV14	TRBJ2-2	-	-	CASSQGAGRGTGELFF	TGTGCCAGCAGCCAAGGGGCCGGGAGAGGAACCGGGGAGCTGTTTTTT
TRBV5-6	TRBJ2-7	-	-	CASCLGQLTYEQYF	TGTGCCAGCTGCTTAGGACAGCTAACCTACGAGCAGTACTTC
TRBV7-9	TRBJ2-7	-	-	CASSLQYEQYF	TGTGCCAGCAGCCTTCAGTACGAGCAGTACTTC
TRBV7-6	TRBJ1-1	-	-	CASSPLFSEAFF	TGTGCCAGCAGCCCGTTGTTCTCTGAAGCTTTCTTT
TRBV30	TRBJ1-5	-	-	CAWSVGGGSNQPQHF	TGTGCCTGGAGTGTAGGGGGGGGGTCGAATCAGCCCCAGCATTTT
TRBV29-1	TRBJ1-1	-	-	CSVCALDFDGYTEAFF	TGCAGCGTTTGTGCCCTTGATTTCGACGGGTACACTGAAGCTTTCTTT
TRBV7-9	TRBJ2-4	-	TRBD2	CASNLAGPTDIQYF	TGTGCCAGCAATCTAGCGGGCCCTACGGACATTCAGTACTTC
TRBV28	TRBJ2-6	-	-	CASSRPVSGANVLTF	TGTGCCAGCAGCCGTCCGGTCTCTGGGGCCAACGTCCTGACTTTC
TRBV7-2	TRBJ1-3	-	-	CASSFSSGRGTIYF	TGTGCCAGCAGCTTCTCGTCCGGCCGCGGCACCATATATTTT
TRBV2	TRBJ2-5	-	TRBD2	CASSSTSGHKETQYF	TGTGCCAGCAGTTCGACTAGCGGGCATAAAGAGACCCAGTACTTC
TRBV9	TRBJ2-1	-	TRBD2	CASSAQTSPTSYNEQFF	TGTGCCAGCAGCGCCCAGACTAGCCCTACGTCTTACAATGAGCAGTTCTTC
TRBV5-6	TRBJ2-6	-	TRBD1	CASSLGQGFAGANVLTF	TGTGCCAGCAGCTTGGGACAGGGTTTCGCTGGGGCCAACGTCCTGACTTTC
TRBV7-2	TRBJ1-1	-	-	CASSLGVQGTEAFF	TGTGCCAGCAGCTTAGGTGTACAGGGCACTGAAGCTTTCTTT
TRBV10-3	TRBJ2-7	-	-	CAISEAGEQYF	TGTGCCATCAGTGAAGCTGGCGAGCAGTACTTC
TRBV5-1	TRBJ2-1	-	-	CASSSGLLNEQFF	TGCGCCAGCAGCTCAGGGCTGCTGAATGAGCAGTTCTTC
TRBV7-4	TRBJ1-2	-	-	CASSLARGYTF	TGTGCCAGCAGCTTAGCGCGGGGCTACACCTTC
TRBV6-1	TRBJ2-2	-	TRBD2	CASSEVMGGGTGELFF	TGTGCCAGCAGTGAAGTGATGGGGGGGGGAACCGGGGAGCTGTTTTTT
TRBV7-9	TRBJ2-5	-	-	CASSFRVQETQYF	TGTGCCAGCAGCTTTAGAGTACAAGAGACCCAGTACTTC
TRBV6-5	TRBJ1-5	-	TRBD1	CASRSGTGESQPQHF	TGTGCCAGCAGATCCGGGACAGGCGAGAGTCAGCCCCAGCATTTT
TRBV27	TRBJ2-6	-	-	CASSFSSGANVLTF	TGTGCCAGCAGTTTTAGCTCTGGGGCCAACGTCCTGACTTTC
TRBV2	TRBJ2-5	-	TRBD1	CASKVSLGGAYETQYF	TGTGCCAGCAAGGTCTCCCTAGGGGGCGCGTACGAGACCCAGTACTTC
TRBV11-3	TRBJ1-2	-	-	CASSLEQGRGYTF	TGTGCCAGCAGCTTGGAACAGGGAAGGGGCTACACCTTC
TRBV5-1	TRBJ1-2	-	-	CASSVDLDGYTF	TGCGCCAGCAGCGTGGACTTAGATGGCTACACCTTC
TRBV18	TRBJ1-1	-	TRBD1	CASSLTTGETEAFF	TGTGCCAGCTCACTGACTACAGGGGAGACTGAAGCTTTCTTT
TRBV7-8	TRBJ2-3	-	TRBD2	CASSSAGGVIDTQYF	TGTGCCAGCAGCTCCGCGGGGGGGGTGATAGATACGCAGTATTTT